Reported below is one T cell receptor beta chain. Its target is unknown. The data are from a study of regulatory T cells in long-lasting Graves disease. Study results and caveats: Tissue studied was limited to peripheral blood, excluding thyroid tissue.

Time point specified: newly diagnosed GD, antithyroid drugs for less than 3 months. RNA isolated from PBMCs was used to make the TCR library. The diagnosis of Graves' disease used American Thyroid Association guidelines. Trimming left V 8 bases short and J 5 bases short, with 15 bases between. This CDR3 has 13 amino acids. Per germline, CDR1 LNHNV and CDR2 YYDKDF (reference sequence). The authors built TCR beta libraries using iRepertoire HTBI primers and Arm-PCR of CDR3 regions. TCRdb re-analysed the multiplex PCR reads in MiXCR, keeping a single row per CDR3 protein. The sample has approximately 360,000 distinct CDR3 sequences, around 11% seen once. This sample also belongs to another study, concerning T cells in Graves' hyperthyroidism and ophthalmopathy.

This clonotype originated in a woman under 30 with Graves disease. Source: peripheral blood mononuclear cells (PBMCs), taken at new diagnosis, from a patient treated with antithyroid drugs. The rearrangement joins TRBV15 to TRBJ2-5; D is unresolved. The DNA for the CDR3 is TGTGCCACCTCGGACGCACTCTGGGAGACCCAGTACTTC. Protein: CATSDALWETQYF. The full variable domain, with the rest looked up from reference TRBV15 and TRBJ2-5, is DAMVIQNPRYQVTQFGKPVTLSCSQTLNHNVMYWYQQKSSQAPKLLFHYYDKDFNNEADTPDNFQSRRPNTSFCFLDIRSPGLGDTAMYLCATSDALWETQYFGPGTRLLVL.